A selection of T cell receptor beta chains follows, all from one sample in a study of OX40 agonist ivuxolimab in advanced cancers. Clones were sequenced by immunoSEQ multiplex PCR, and TCRdb holds only the in-frame ones, with some missing. The sample has roughly 120,000 clones, 75% to 90% seen once. Source: CD4+ or CD8+ T cells sorted from blood, taken in a trial of the OX40 agonist ivuxolimab. Receptors were obtained from an adult with an advanced solid tumor such as melanoma, head and neck, liver or kidney cancer. CDR3s include the opening cysteine and the closing phenylalanine or tryptophan. D genes are given only for firm matches.

length,V,D,J,DNA,CDR3
10,TRBV19,-,TRBJ1-2,TGTGCCAGTAGGGGGTATGGCTACACCTTC,CASRGYGYTF
15,TRBV28,-,TRBJ2-1,TGTGCCAGCGGCAACTCGGGGCAGGGGTCTAATGAGCAGTTCTTC,CASGNSGQGSNEQFF
14,TRBV7-2,-,TRBJ1-1,TGTGCCAGCAGCTTAGTGGGGGGGAGGGCTGAAGCTTTCTTT,CASSLVGGRAEAFF
13,TRBV6-5,TRBD1,TRBJ1-1,TGTGCCAGCAGTTACCGACCGGGGACAGGGACTTTCTTT,CASSYRPGTGTFF
14,TRBV6-5,-,TRBJ2-7,TGTGCCAGCAGTGGGGGGGCCGGGAGCTACGAGCAGTACTTC,CASSGGAGSYEQYF
12,TRBV10-3,-,TRBJ2-7,TGTGCCATCAGCGGCGGATCCTACGAGCAGTACTTC,CAISGGSYEQYF
17,TRBV28,TRBD2,TRBJ2-7,TGTGCCAGCAGCCCCGCATATGGGCGGGGGGGATCCTACGAGCAGTACTTC,CASSPAYGRGGSYEQYF
12,TRBV30,-,TRBJ1-6,TGTGCCTGGAGTGCCCCAGTGGCACCCCTCCACTTT,CAWSAPVAPLHF
15,TRBV5-8,-,TRBJ2-7,TGTGCCAGCAGCTTGGTGGGGGTAGGGTCCTACGAGCAGTACTTC,CASSLVGVGSYEQYF
13,TRBV10-2,TRBD1,TRBJ1-3,TGCGCCAGCAGACAGGGGGAAGGAAACACCATATATTTT,CASRQGEGNTIYF
13,TRBV18,-,TRBJ2-4,TGTGCCAGCTCCCATGGGTCGGAGAACATTCAGTACTTC,CASSHGSENIQYF
15,TRBV10-3,TRBD1,TRBJ2-7,TGTGCCATCAGTGAGTCAAACAGGGGACAGTACGAGCAGTACTTC,CAISESNRGQYEQYF